This TCR beta chain was recorded in a study of T cells in Graves' hyperthyroidism and ophthalmopathy. Diagnosis rested on symptoms, serum thyroxine and TRAb, thyroid ultrasound, and orbital computed tomography. RNA transcripts gave rise to amplified TCR beta CDR3 regions. A first-round RT-PCR of the TCR CDR3 used the HTBI primer set. TCRdb reanalysed the multiplex PCR reads using MiXCR and keeps one entry per CDR3 protein. The sample includes around 360,000 distinct CDR3 sequences, 13% to 15% seen only once; the top ten take roughly a fifth. The V segment lost 2 bases and the J segment 8 bases; nucleotides outside the gene matches: 12. This CDR3 is 16 amino acids long. Germline CDR1 SEHNR, CDR2 FQNEAQ (reference sequence). This clonotype came up a few times.

V gene TRBV7-9 combines with J gene TRBJ2-1; TRBD2 matches at 7 bases. The source is a woman aged 60-75 years with Graves' ophthalmopathy. The sequenced sample was blood. Here the CDR3 reads CASSLLGGGPVDEQFF. The CDR3 coding sequence is TGTGCCAGCAGCTTACTGGGGGGAGGGCCAGTGGATGAGCAGTTCTTC.